These 25 T cell receptor beta chains share one sample of origin, sequenced in a study of T cell responses to AZD1222 COVID-19 vaccine. The protocol was immunoSEQ multiplex PCR, while the TCRdb copy is restricted to in-frame clones and leaves out a portion. The sample gives roughly 51,000 clones, 80% to 90% of which show up once; 6.5% to 8.5% is in the top ten. The sequenced sample was peripheral blood, obtained 28 days after the second AZD1222 dose. The receptor source for this set is an adult who received the AZD1222 COVID-19 vaccine.

The V and J genes are TRBV27 and TRBJ1-2, with 8 bases identical to TRBD1. The CDR3 is 14 residues long. The trim removed 6 bases at V and 4 bases at J, leaving 7 bases unmatched. Looked up from germline, CDR1 is MNHEY and CDR2 is SMNVEV (reference sequence). This CDR3 is CASSRDRFGYGYTF. Here the CDR3 DNA reads TGTGCCAGCAGCCGGGACAGGTTTGGCTATGGCTACACCTTC.

V and J are TRBV5-5 and TRBJ2-1; TRBD1 or TRBD2 may be the D gene (5 bases each). CDR1 and CDR2 (germline): SGHKS, YYEKEE (reference sequence). The CDR3 spans 15 residues. V lost 1 base, J lost 7 bases, and 15 bases lay in between. CDR3 sequence: CASSLLGGDMNEQFF. The CDR3 DNA reads TGTGCCAGCAGCTTGCTTGGGGGAGATATGAATGAGCAGTTCTTC. The entire variable domain, with the rest obtained from reference TRBV5-5 and TRBJ2-1, is as follows: DAGVTQSPTHLIKTRGQQVTLRCSPISGHKSVSWYQQVLGQGPQFIFQYYEKEERGRGNFPDRFSARQFPNYSSELNVNALLLGDSALYLCASSLLGGDMNEQFFGPGTRLTVL.

The table lists this clone with a few counts. CDR3 amino acids: CASSVAQGGGELFF. The CDR3 DNA reads TGTGCCAGCAGCGTAGCTCAAGGGGGTGGGGAGCTGTTTTTT. This sequence joins TRBV9 and TRBJ2-2, with a possible D match to TRBD1 (6 bases). Trimming took 0 bases from V and 8 from J, leaving 11 bases between them. CDR3 length: 14 amino acids. Germline V lookup: CDR1 SGDLS, CDR2 YYNGEE.

This clone was counted between two and nine times. The rearrangement joins TRBV4-2 to TRBJ2-4; 13 bases align to TRBD2. The CDR3 runs to 15 residues. Germline CDR1 is LGHNA and CDR2 is YNFKEQ. The trim removed 1 base at V and 8 bases at J, leaving 2 bases unmatched. The CDR3 nucleotides read TGTGCCAGCAGCCAAGGGACTAGCGGGAGTGACATTCAGTACTTC. This sequence encodes CASSQGTSGSDIQYF.

The chain has TRBV20-1 and TRBJ2-7; D possibly uses TRBD1 or TRBD2 (5 bases each). V was clipped by 3 bases and J by 2 bases, with 14 bases between them. The CDR3 has 14 amino acids. Germline V CDR1 and CDR2: DFQATT, SNEGSKA (reference sequence). DNA for the CDR3: TGCAGTGCTAGTGCCCGGGACGGGACCTACGAGCAGTACTTC. As protein: CSASARDGTYEQYF.

The rearrangement joins TRBV10-1 to TRBJ2-3; the D gene is possibly TRBD2 (6 bases). V lost 2 bases to trimming and J lost 4 bases, with 10 bases between them. Germline CDR1 is WNHNN and CDR2 is SYGVQD (reference sequence). This CDR3 region has 14 residues. The CDR3 DNA is TGCGCCAGCAGTGAGCAACTAGCCGCAGATACGCAGTATTTT. Its translation is CASSEQLAADTQYF.

Note on this clone: No DNA is shown, since the ends of the CDR3 on it are uncertain; the CDR3 is the one TCRdb lists. This sequence joins TRBV27 and TRBJ1-5. The CDR3 is made up of 19 amino acids, end residues included. Germline V lookup: CDR1 MNHEY, CDR2 SMNVEV (reference sequence). CDR3 amino acids: CASSLSNPLGTVSNQPQHF.

The chain has TRBV9 and TRBJ2-1, with 11 bases that match TRBD2. V shed 3 bases, J shed 8 bases, and the junction held 19 bases outside the gene matches. Germline-derived CDR1 and CDR2 are SGDLS and YYNGEE. This CDR3 has 19 residues. The CDR3 sequence: CASSGSSGTSGHWADEQFF. The DNA for the CDR3 is TGTGCCAGCAGCGGCTCATCCGGGACTAGCGGCCATTGGGCCGATGAGCAGTTCTTC.

This chain links TRBV18 with TRBJ1-2, with 8 positions matching TRBD1. The CDR3 loop spans 17 amino acids. Trimming removed 2 bases from V and 0 bases from J; junction bases left unmatched: 8. CDR1 and CDR2 from the germline V gene are KGHSH and LQKENI. DNA of the CDR3: TGTGCCAGCTCACCATCCCGGGACAGGCCCTCTAACTATGGCTACACCTTC. Amino acid sequence: CASSPSRDRPSNYGYTF.

The chain employs TRBV9 and TRBJ1-4; a possible D gene is TRBD1 (5 bases). V was trimmed by 0 bases and J by 7 bases, leaving 7 bases between them. Per germline, CDR1 SGDLS and CDR2 YYNGEE. The CDR3 spans 13 residues. CDR3 in DNA: TGTGCCAGCAGCGTAGCGGGGGGTGAAAAACTGTTTTTT. Translating gives CASSVAGGEKLFF.

The rearrangement uses TRBV24-1 and TRBJ2-1; possibly TRBD2 for D (6 bases). Trimming stripped 5 bases from V and 3 bases from J, with 16 bases between. The CDR3 consists of 16 residues. The germline CDR1 and CDR2 sequences are KGHDR and SFDVKD. CDR3 amino acids: CATSGISSGVYNEQFF. The CDR3 DNA is TGTGCCACCAGTGGAATTTCCTCGGGGGTCTACAATGAGCAGTTCTTC.

The rearrangement uses TRBV2 and TRBJ2-1, with 13 bases fitting TRBD2. The V gene end was trimmed by 6 bases and the J gene end by 0 bases; junction bases not matched to a gene: 2. The germline gives CDR1 SNHLY, CDR2 FYNNEI. CDR3 length: 16 amino acids. In DNA, the CDR3 is TGTGCCAGCAGGACTAGCGGGAGGAGCTCCTACAATGAGCAGTTCTTC. Translated, it gives CASRTSGRSSYNEQFF.

The J gene is TRBJ2-2, the V gene TRBV11-3; 8 bases line up with TRBD1. Germline assignment: CDR1 SGHNT and CDR2 YENEEA. The V and J ends lost 5 bases and 4 bases, in that order; junction bases with no gene match: 6. This CDR3 spans 15 amino acids. The DNA of the CDR3 is TGTGCCAGCAGCCCTACCGGGACAGGCACCGGGGAGCTGTTTTTT. Translating it yields CASSPTGTGTGELFF.

The chain recombines TRBV5-6 with TRBJ2-5; D uncertain. The germline V and J ends were trimmed by 0 bases and 2 bases, with 8 bases remaining between them. In germline, CDR1 is SGHDT, CDR2 YYEEEE. The CDR3 loop spans 14 amino acids. CDR3 sequence: CASSLVLSQETQYF. The DNA of the CDR3 is TGTGCCAGCAGCTTGGTACTCTCACAAGAGACCCAGTACTTC.

The CDR3 bases are TGTGCCAGCAGTTCCTGGCTAGAAATTAACACCGGGGAGCTGTTTTTT. This sequence encodes CASSSWLEINTGELFF. This rearrangement joins TRBV28 to TRBJ2-2; D not certain. The CDR3 runs to 16 residues. Trimming stripped 4 bases from V and 2 bases from J, with 14 bases between. Per germline, CDR1 MDHEN and CDR2 SYDVKM.

Comment on this clone: Mismatch with germline at one junction end may stem from a read error. The CDR3 DNA reads as TGTGCCAGCAGCCAAGGGATGTCCGCGACTATTTTC. It translates to CASSQGMSATIF. The chain combines TRBV3-1 (or the pseudogene TRBV3-2) with TRBJ2-7, with a weak D call TRBD2 (5 bases). Germline V gives CDR1 LGHDT, CDR2 YNNKEL (reference sequence). The CDR3 totals 12 residues.

This clone was seen only a few times. J is TRBJ2-2 and V is TRBV28, with TRBD2 as a possible D gene (6 bases). V shed 4 bases and J shed 5 bases, with 17 bases lying between them. Germline assignment: CDR1 MDHEN and CDR2 SYDVKM. This CDR3 is 16 amino acids long. CDR3 nucleotide sequence: TGTGCCAGCAGTTCGGAAACTAGCTCGGGTACCGGGGAGCTGTTTTTT. It encodes CASSSETSSGTGELFF. The full variable domain, completed using reference TRBV28 and TRBJ2-2, is DVKVTQSSRYLVKRTGEKVFLECVQDMDHENMFWYRQDPGLGLRLIYFSYDVKMKEKGDIPEGYSVSREKKERFSLILESASTNQTSMYLCASSSETSSGTGELFFGEGSRLTVL.

V is TRBV27 and J is TRBJ2-7; 8 positions agree with TRBD2. Per germline, CDR1 MNHEY and CDR2 SMNVEV (reference sequence). The CDR3 length is 14 residues. With 3 bases clipped from V and 2 bases from J, the junction kept 3 bases outside the gene matches. Here the CDR3 reads CASSFFGRAYEQYF. Written as DNA, the CDR3 is TGTGCCAGCAGTTTTTTCGGGAGGGCCTACGAGCAGTACTTC.

V gene TRBV5-1 combines with J gene TRBJ1-4, with 7 positions matching TRBD1. The CDR3 runs to 16 residues. V shed 0 bases, J shed 7 bases, and the junction held 9 bases outside the gene matches. Germline V lookup: CDR1 SGHRS, CDR2 YFSETQ. CDR3 residues: CASSLEPGQFFEKLFF. Written as DNA, the CDR3 is TGCGCCAGCAGCTTGGAACCGGGACAGTTTTTTGAAAAACTGTTTTTT.

The V gene is TRBV12-3 or TRBV12-4, the J gene TRBJ1-3, with D unclear. This CDR3 contains 13 residues. Trimming removed 3 bases from V and 3 bases from J, with 6 bases in between. The CDR3: CASSLGFGNTIYF. CDR3 in DNA: TGTGCCAGCAGTTTGGGCTTTGGAAACACCATATATTTT.

The J gene is TRBJ2-2, the V gene TRBV7-9; 12 positions match TRBD1. V shed 5 bases and J 3 bases; nucleotides not matched to a gene: 10. The CDR3 contains 18 residues. The germline V gene encodes CDR1 SEHNR and CDR2 FQNEAQ (reference sequence). Here the CDR3 reads CASSMKPGQGAHTGELFF. The CDR3 region has the DNA TGTGCCAGCAGCATGAAACCGGGACAGGGGGCTCACACCGGGGAGCTGTTTTTT.

This chain connects TRBV7-6 to TRBJ2-7; 9 bases align to TRBD1. V trimming: 4 bases; J trimming: 0 bases; junction bases outside the gene matches: 4. This CDR3 comprises 15 residues. Looked up from germline, CDR1 is SGHVS and CDR2 is FNYEAQ. The CDR3 sequence is CASSSTGQGSYEQYF. In DNA form, the CDR3 reads TGTGCCAGCAGCTCGACGGGACAGGGCTCCTACGAGCAGTACTTC. Variable domain in full (rest from reference TRBV7-6 and TRBJ2-7): GAGVSQSPRYKVTKRGQDVALRCDPISGHVSLYWYRQALGQGPEFLTYFNYEAQQDKSGLPNDRFSAERPEGSISTLTIQRTEQRDSAMYRCASSSTGQGSYEQYFGPGTRLTVT.

This clone has a single count. J is TRBJ2-6 and V is TRBV11-2; D not certain. Germline values: CDR1 SGHAT, CDR2 FQNNGV. The CDR3 is 13 amino acids. The V and J ends lost 3 bases and 4 bases respectively, with 4 bases between them. In DNA form, the CDR3 reads TGTGCCAGCAGCTTTTACGGGGCCAACGTCCTGACTTTC. Protein product: CASSFYGANVLTF.

V and J are TRBV29-1 and TRBJ1-2; 8 bases line up with TRBD1. The CDR3 consists of 12 residues. The V gene end was trimmed by 4 bases and the J gene end by 8 bases; junction bases not matched to a gene: 6. Per the germline V gene, CDR1 is SQVTM and CDR2 is ANQGSEA. The chain's CDR3 is CSVGQGRVGYTF. CDR3 DNA: TGCAGCGTTGGACAGGGGCGCGTAGGCTACACCTTC. Full variable domain (missing parts from reference TRBV29-1 and TRBJ1-2): SAVISQKPSRDICQRGTSLTIQCQVDSQVTMMFWYRQQPGQSLTLIATANQGSEATYESGFVIDKFPISRPNLTFSTLTVSNMSPEDSSIYLCSVGQGRVGYTFGSGTRLTVV.

V and J are TRBV11-1 and TRBJ2-1; no reliable D call. Trimming left V 8 bases short and J 1 base short, with 6 bases between. The CDR3 contains 12 residues. CDR1 is SGHAT, CDR2 FQDESV, per germline (reference sequence). This chain's CDR3 is CASPGSYNEQFF. In nucleotides, the CDR3 is TGTGCCAGCCCCGGGTCCTACAATGAGCAGTTCTTC. The whole variable domain, remainder taken from reference TRBV11-1 and TRBJ2-1, is EAEVAQSPRYKITEKSQAVAFWCDPISGHATLYWYRQILGQGPELLVQFQDESVVDDSQLPKDRFSAERLKGVDSTLKIQPAELGDSAMYLCASPGSYNEQFFGPGTRLTVL.